Described below is a single T cell receptor beta chain sequence and its context. Its target is not known. The V and J ends lost 4 bases and 7 bases respectively, with 20 bases between them. The CDR3 is 16 amino acids. Germline lookup yields CDR1 SNHLY and CDR2 FYNNEI. The sample originates from a study of Tregs in tolerant kidney transplant recipients. Generated by immunoSEQ multiplex PCR, the TCRdb table keeps only in-frame clones and is missing some. The sample consists of about 94,000 clones, roughly 93% of them appearing once. Findings and caveats of the study: Tolerant patients' donor-specific Tregs expanded beyond overall Tregs, suggesting antigen-driven growth. Biological reproducibility was not directly addressed, but technical replication error appeared minimal. The most relevant donor-specific Treg TCRbeta repertoire apparently came from expansion with activated donor B cells. Nucleotide sequences could not be compared across some patients' samples due to primer changes.

The chain combines TRBV2 with TRBJ2-1; D might be TRBD2 (6 bases). The clonotype originates from a human donor who received a combined kidney and bone marrow transplant. The sample in question was CD4+ T cells from blood, obtained before the transplant. CDR3 sequence reads: CASSVPWDLMRNEQFF. CDR3 nucleotides: TGTGCCAGCAGTGTTCCCTGGGACTTGATGAGGAATGAGCAGTTCTTC.